These 16 T cell receptor beta chains were sequenced from one sample in a study of CD8 T cells in Susac syndrome. A quantity of 0.5 to 1 ug RNA underwent reverse transcription using random hexamers. TCRdb re-called the immunoSEQ multiplex PCR reads with MiXCR, one entry per CDR3 protein. In the table there are tens of thousands of distinct CDR3 sequences, about 91% of which are singletons. The specimen was CD8+ T cells from PBMCs. All receptors come from a human donor with multiple sclerosis.

Written as DNA, the CDR3 is TGCGCCAGCAGCCCCGACATTAGCTCCTACAATGAGCAGTTCTTC. It codes for CASSPDISSYNEQFF. J is TRBJ2-1 and V is TRBV4-3; D gene ambiguous. Germline CDR1 reads LGHNA; CDR2 reads YSLEER. The CDR3 has 15 residues. Trimming pared 4 bases from V and 0 bases from J, leaving 10 bases between.

This chain uses TRBV6-1 with TRBJ1-2; tentatively, D is TRBD1 (6 bases). Germline loops: CDR1 MNHNS, CDR2 SASEGT. The length of the CDR3 is 17 residues. Trimming stripped 0 bases from V and 4 bases from J, with 18 bases between. The CDR3 loop reads CASSEAIVGTGSYGYTF. As DNA, the CDR3 is TGTGCCAGCAGTGAAGCAATAGTCGGCACAGGGAGCTATGGCTACACCTTC.

The gene calls are TRBV3-1 and TRBJ1-1; the D is unclear. The CDR3 is 14 amino acids. The germline V gene has CDR1 LGHDT and CDR2 YNNKEL (reference sequence). Trimming shortened V by 4 bases and J by 1 base, and 10 bases separated the two germline ends. The chain's CDR3 is CASSPTGRNTEAFF. CDR3 bases: TGTGCCAGCAGCCCCACGGGGAGGAACACTGAAGCTTTCTTT.

In this sample, this clonotype turned up once. The chain joins TRBV11-2 to TRBJ2-5; D is undetermined. Germline CDR1 and CDR2: SGHAT and FQNNGV. The CDR3 totals 13 residues. V dropped 3 bases and J dropped 5 bases, with 10 bases sitting between them. CDR3 region: CASSFALPETQYF. CDR3 sequence (DNA): TGTGCCAGCAGCTTTGCACTCCCCGAGACCCAGTACTTC.

The chain couples TRBV9 to TRBJ2-3, with TRBD2 matching 7 bases. V dropped 3 bases and J dropped 1; count of bases not matched to a gene: 5. CDR1 is SGDLS, CDR2 YYNGEE, per germline. This CDR3 has 15 residues. The CDR3 loop is CASSESSGGTDTQYF. CDR3 in DNA: TGTGCCAGCAGCGAGAGCAGCGGGGGCACAGATACGCAGTATTTT.

V gene TRBV11-2 combines with J gene TRBJ2-7; 11 nucleotides align to TRBD1. From germline, CDR1 is SGHAT and CDR2 FQNNGV. This CDR3 contains 15 residues. V shed 3 bases, J shed 2 bases, and the junction held 3 bases outside the gene matches. CDR3 DNA: TGTGCCAGCAGCTTGGGACAGGGGGGAACCTACGAGCAGTACTTC. It codes for CASSLGQGGTYEQYF.

The V call is TRBV4-1, the J call TRBJ2-7; the D call may be TRBD1 or TRBD2 (5 bases each). The germline CDR1 and CDR2 sequences are MGHRA and YSYEKL. Trimming shortened V by 4 bases and J by 2 bases, and 12 bases separated the two germline ends. This CDR3 has 14 residues. As DNA, the CDR3 is TGCGCCAGCAGCCCGAAAGAGGGGACCTACGAGCAGTACTTC. Encoded protein: CASSPKEGTYEQYF.

The chain couples TRBV13 to TRBJ2-1; tentatively, D is TRBD2 (5 bases). CDR3 length equals 11 residues. Germline V lookup: CDR1 PRHDT, CDR2 FYEKMQ (reference sequence). The V gene lost 2 bases and the J gene lost 13 bases, with 9 bases spanning the gap. The chain's CDR3 is CASSLKTTQFF. In nucleotides, the CDR3 is TGTGCCAGCAGCTTAAAGACTACTCAGTTCTTC.

V gene TRBV13 combines with J gene TRBJ2-2, with D possibly matching TRBD2 (5 bases). CDR1 and CDR2 from the germline V gene are PRHDT and FYEKMQ (reference sequence). Trimming shortened V by 3 bases and J by 0 bases, and 14 bases separated the two germline ends. This CDR3 has 17 amino acids. CDR3 nucleotides: TGTGCCAGCAGCTTCACTCCGGGGATTACGAACACCGGGGAGCTGTTTTTT. Protein product: CASSFTPGITNTGELFF.

The V and J genes are TRBV27 and TRBJ2-1; D not resolved. The ends were cut back, 3 bases at V and 4 bases at J, with 10 bases in the middle. The germline V gene encodes CDR1 MNHEY and CDR2 SMNVEV (reference sequence). The CDR3 sequence is 14 residues long. DNA of the CDR3: TGTGCCAGCAGTTTCTCGTCAGCATACAATGAGCAGTTCTTC. It is translated as CASSFSSAYNEQFF.

The rearrangement joins TRBV5-4 to TRBJ2-3, with 9 nucleotides matching TRBD2. V shed 4 bases, J shed 6 bases, and the junction held 12 bases outside the gene matches. In germline, CDR1 is SGHNT, CDR2 YYREEE (reference sequence). This CDR3 has 16 residues. The CDR3 reads CASSPSAGGEADTQYF. In DNA form, the CDR3 reads TGTGCCAGCAGCCCGTCCGCGGGAGGGGAGGCGGATACGCAGTATTTT.

This chain uses TRBV2 with TRBJ2-7, with a weak D call TRBD2 (6 bases). CDR3 size: 13 residues. The ends were cut back, 7 bases at V and 3 bases at J, with 13 bases in the middle. Germline CDR1 SNHLY, CDR2 FYNNEI. The CDR3 bases are TGTGCCAGCACCTTAGCGGACCTCTACGAGCAGTACTTC. Translated, it gives CASTLADLYEQYF. The full variable domain, in which reference TRBV2 and TRBJ2-7 provide the parts outside the CDR3, is EPEVTQTPSHQVTQMGQEVILRCVPISNHLYFYWYRQILGQKVEFLVSFYNNEISEKSEIFDDQFSVERPDGSNFTLKIRSTKLEDSAMYFCASTLADLYEQYFGPGTRLTVT.

The chain combines TRBV30 with TRBJ2-7; D might be TRBD1 (6 bases). Trimming took 1 base from V and 7 from J, leaving 8 bases between them. Germline values: CDR1 GTSNPN, CDR2 SVGIG (reference sequence). This CDR3 comprises 11 residues. The CDR3 DNA reads TGTGCCTGGAGTGGAGGGGGTGAGCAGTACTTC. This sequence encodes CAWSGGGEQYF. Complete variable domain (other parts from reference TRBV30 and TRBJ2-7): SQTIHQWPATLVQPVGSPLSLECTVEGTSNPNLYWYRQAAGRGLQLLFYSVGIGQISSEVPQNLSASRPQDRQFILSSKKLLLSDSGFYLCAWSGGGEQYFGPGTRLTVT.

This clonotype was counted once. The gene calls are TRBV20-1 and TRBJ2-1, with 7 bases matching TRBD2. The CDR3 spans 15 residues. Germline trimming cut 6 bases from V and 15 bases from J; bases unmatched to any gene: 23. The germline CDR1 and CDR2 sequences are DFQATT and SNEGSKA (reference sequence). CDR3 sequence (DNA): TGCAGTGCCAGGGACGGACTACAGCCTTCCCCGGGGGGGTTCTTC. Encoded protein: CSARDGLQPSPGGFF.

This rearrangement joins TRBV3-1 to TRBJ2-1; D is uncertain. Germline loops: CDR1 LGHDT, CDR2 YNNKEL (reference sequence). Trimming stripped 1 base from V and 6 bases from J, with 10 bases between. CDR3 length: 14 amino acids. The CDR3 DNA reads as TGTGCCAGCAGCCAAGGTGCTCGCACCAATGAGCAGTTCTTC. Translating gives CASSQGARTNEQFF.

As concerns this clonotype: Mismatch with germline at one junction end may stem from a read error. This rearrangement joins TRBV2 to TRBJ2-1, with unresolved D. In germline, CDR1 is SNHLY, CDR2 FYNNEI. The CDR3 consists of 15 residues. The CDR3 region has the DNA TGTGCCAGCATCCAGGCTGTTTCCTCCTACAATGAGCGGTTCTTC. Translation: CASIQAVSSYNERFF. Based on the CDR3 plus reference TRBV2 and TRBJ2-1, the full variable domain is EPEVTQTPSHQVTQMGQEVILRCVPISNHLYFYWYRQILGQKVEFLVSFYNNEISEKSEIFDDQFSVERPDGSNFTLKIRSTKLEDSAMYFCASIQAVSSYNERFFGPGTRLTVL.